This T cell receptor beta chain is drawn from a study of identical twins. A word on this clonotype: Its antigen is as yet unknown.

In TCRdb, the 5' RACE reads were re-called with MiXCR into one record per CDR3 protein. Counted here are some 500,000 distinct CDR3 sequences, roughly an eighth occurring once; the ten biggest clones make up about 0.97%. Whole-study results and caveats: There were fewer insertions in abundant cord blood beta clonotypes, but memory repertoires showed no such pattern. Excess sharing by twins proved weaker in beta out-of-frame sequences.

These data were also filed under a second study, of yellow fever vaccine responses in identical twins.

This sequence originates from a woman aged 18-29 years in good health. Material for sequencing was CD4+ T cells sorted from blood.

CDR3 amino acids: CAISRAGDAVNTEAFF. The DNA for the CDR3 is TGTGCCATCAGTCGGGCGGGAGACGCCGTTAACACTGAAGCTTTCTTT. V is TRBV10-3 and J is TRBJ1-1; D uncertain. Trimming took off 5 bases at V and 2 bases at J, with 18 bases between the two ends. Germline V gene lookup returns CDR1 ENHRY and CDR2 SYGVKD. This CDR3 has 16 residues.